A single sample gave rise to the 17 T cell receptor beta chains below, sequenced in a study of blood T cell repertoires in COVID-19. Assay used: immunoSEQ multiplex PCR; TCRdb lists only in-frame clones, some missing. The table lists around 430,000 clones, about 87% of them singletons. Specimen: peripheral blood. The receptors were sampled from a woman aged 45-60 years with COVID-19, enrolled during active disease.

The chain links TRBV29-1 to TRBJ1-4; TRBD1 matches 9 bases. Germline trimming cut 5 bases from V and 8 bases from J; bases unmatched to any gene: 6. CDR1 SQVTM and CDR2 ANQGSEA come from the germline V gene. The CDR3 length is 13 residues. For the CDR3, the DNA is TGCAGCGTTACAGGGGGCGACGTAGAAAAACTGTTTTTT. This translates into CSVTGGDVEKLFF.

The J gene is TRBJ2-1, the V gene TRBV5-1; maybe TRBD2 (6 bases). The germline V gene encodes CDR1 SGHRS and CDR2 YFSETQ. The CDR3 extends over 12 amino acids. V lost 7 bases, J lost 5 bases, and 10 bases lay in between. This chain's CDR3 is CASRELDNEQFF. The DNA for the CDR3 is TGCGCCAGCCGGGAGTTAGACAATGAGCAGTTCTTC.

V usage is TRBV28 and J usage is TRBJ1-4; tentatively, D is TRBD1 (6 bases). This CDR3 region has 13 residues. The V gene lost 3 bases and the J gene lost 7 bases, with 9 bases spanning the gap. CDR1 and CDR2 from the germline V gene are MDHEN and SYDVKM. This chain's CDR3 is CASSFEGVEKLFF. The CDR3 DNA sequence: TGTGCCAGCAGTTTCGAGGGGGTTGAAAAACTGTTTTTT.

The chain is built from TRBV2 and TRBJ2-1; 8 positions match TRBD2. V shed 6 bases, J shed 2 bases, and the junction held 21 bases outside the gene matches. The germline V gene has CDR1 SNHLY and CDR2 FYNNEI. CDR3 length: 20 residues. The CDR3 here is CASSPIFGTRGAGTYNEQFF. DNA for the CDR3: TGTGCCAGCAGCCCGATCTTTGGGACTAGGGGTGCAGGCACCTACAATGAGCAGTTCTTC.

V and J are TRBV7-9 and TRBJ1-5; D perhaps matches TRBD1 (5 bases). Trimming left V 2 bases short and J 6 bases short, with 11 bases between. The germline gives CDR1 SEHNR, CDR2 FQNEAQ (reference sequence). This CDR3 has 14 amino acids. This chain's CDR3 is CASSLSGAAQPQHF. The CDR3 coding sequence is TGTGCCAGCAGCTTAAGCGGGGCGGCTCAGCCCCAGCATTTT.

The chain links TRBV28 to TRBJ2-3, with D perhaps TRBD2 (5 bases). This CDR3 comprises 14 residues. Germline CDR1 is MDHEN and CDR2 is SYDVKM. The germline V and J ends were trimmed by 4 bases and 2 bases, with 10 bases remaining between them. The CDR3 coding sequence is TGTGCCAGCAGTTCGGAGGCTTACACAGATACGCAGTATTTT. Amino acid sequence: CASSSEAYTDTQYF.

The rearrangement joins TRBV2 to TRBJ2-7; 9 bases fit TRBD1. CDR1 is SNHLY, CDR2 FYNNEI, per germline. The V and J ends lost 6 bases and 5 bases, in that order; junction bases with no gene match: 8. The length of the CDR3 is 14 residues. The CDR3 protein is CASSVGQGRDEQYF. The DNA for the CDR3 is TGTGCCAGCAGCGTGGGACAGGGTAGAGACGAGCAGTACTTC. Variable domain in full (rest from reference TRBV2 and TRBJ2-7): EPEVTQTPSHQVTQMGQEVILRCVPISNHLYFYWYRQILGQKVEFLVSFYNNEISEKSEIFDDQFSVERPDGSNFTLKIRSTKLEDSAMYFCASSVGQGRDEQYFGPGTRLTVT.

The rearrangement joins TRBV5-6 to TRBJ1-1, with D unresolved. This CDR3 contains 14 residues. Germline values: CDR1 SGHDT, CDR2 YYEEEE. Trimming took off 0 bases at V and 0 bases at J, with 6 bases between the two ends. The CDR3 spells CASSLGFLNTEAFF. Written as DNA, the CDR3 is TGTGCCAGCAGCTTGGGTTTCTTGAACACTGAAGCTTTCTTT.

The sample holds a few counts of this clone. The chain joins TRBV6-1 to TRBJ2-3, with TRBD1 as a possible D gene (6 bases). CDR3 length: 14 amino acids. V was pared by 2 bases and J by 3 bases, with 9 bases between. Germline CDR1 MNHNS, CDR2 SASEGT. CDR3 loop: CASSEFTGTDTQYF. The CDR3 DNA reads as TGTGCCAGCAGTGAATTCACAGGGACAGATACGCAGTATTTT.

The chain is built from TRBV4-1 and TRBJ1-2; the match to TRBD1 covers 8 bases. The CDR3 is 13 residues long. The germline CDR1 and CDR2 sequences are MGHRA and YSYEKL. After removal of 3 bases from V and 5 bases from J, the junction contained 2 bases not matched to a gene. Written as DNA, the CDR3 is TGCGCCAGCAGCCATGACAGGGGTTATGGCTACACCTTC. As protein: CASSHDRGYGYTF.

This chain uses TRBV3-1 (or the pseudogene TRBV3-2) with TRBJ1-1, with unresolved D. The germline V gene has CDR1 LGHDT and CDR2 YNNKEL (reference sequence). The length of the CDR3 is 13 residues. V lost 4 bases and J lost 0, with 6 bases in between. CDR3 coding DNA: TGTGCCAGCAGCCCCAGTTTGAACACTGAAGCTTTCTTT. Translating gives CASSPSLNTEAFF.

The rearrangement joins TRBV6-5 to TRBJ1-1; 8 bases are a match to TRBD1. Germline V gene sequence: CDR1 MNHEY, CDR2 SVGAGI. V was pared by 5 bases and J by 0 bases, with 2 bases of the junction left unmatched. The length of the CDR3 is 14 residues. The CDR3 protein is CASSHRGMNTEAFF. The CDR3 DNA is TGTGCCAGCAGTCACAGGGGGATGAACACTGAAGCTTTCTTT.

This chain joins TRBV5-6 and TRBJ2-7; 12 bases are a match to TRBD1. CDR1 and CDR2 (germline): SGHDT, YYEEEE. The CDR3 extends over 17 amino acids. V was clipped by 5 bases and J by 6 bases; unmatched bases: 15. CDR3 region: CASSPGQGAGRAAEQYF. The CDR3 bases are TGTGCCAGCAGTCCGGGACAGGGGGCCGGAAGGGCGGCCGAGCAGTACTTC.

The genes are TRBV19 and TRBJ1-6, with D hard to call. Per the germline V gene, CDR1 is LNHDA and CDR2 is SQIVND (reference sequence). V was pared by 1 base and J by 9 bases, with 13 bases between. This CDR3 contains 15 residues. Written as DNA, the CDR3 is TGTGCCAGTAGTATAGCGGAGGGTTCGAGTTCACCCCTCCACTTT. Protein sequence: CASSIAEGSSSPLHF.

This clone was observed a handful of times. This sequence joins TRBV19 and TRBJ1-1; no clear D gene. The germline V and J ends were trimmed by 6 bases and 1 base, with 9 bases remaining between them. The CDR3 covers 13 residues. Germline CDR1 is LNHDA and CDR2 is SQIVND (reference sequence). The CDR3: CASSTDKNTEAFF. As DNA, the CDR3 is TGTGCCAGTAGCACCGACAAGAACACTGAAGCTTTCTTT.

This chain joins TRBV3-1 (or the pseudogene TRBV3-2) and TRBJ1-2; no definite D call. V was clipped by 0 bases and J by 4 bases, with 15 bases between them. Germline V CDR1 and CDR2: LGHDT, YNNKEL (reference sequence). The CDR3 loop spans 16 amino acids. The CDR3 is CASSQDNTATGYGYTF. CDR3 bases: TGTGCCAGCAGCCAAGATAATACCGCCACGGGCTATGGCTACACCTTC.

V is TRBV9 and J is TRBJ2-5; possibly TRBD2 for D (5 bases). Germline V gene data show CDR1 as SGDLS and CDR2 as YYNGEE. V lost 4 bases and J 5 bases, leaving 9 bases between the germline ends. The length of the CDR3 is 12 residues. CDR3 in DNA: TGTGCCAGCAGCCCGACGGGGGAGACCCAGTACTTC. Translated, it gives CASSPTGETQYF.